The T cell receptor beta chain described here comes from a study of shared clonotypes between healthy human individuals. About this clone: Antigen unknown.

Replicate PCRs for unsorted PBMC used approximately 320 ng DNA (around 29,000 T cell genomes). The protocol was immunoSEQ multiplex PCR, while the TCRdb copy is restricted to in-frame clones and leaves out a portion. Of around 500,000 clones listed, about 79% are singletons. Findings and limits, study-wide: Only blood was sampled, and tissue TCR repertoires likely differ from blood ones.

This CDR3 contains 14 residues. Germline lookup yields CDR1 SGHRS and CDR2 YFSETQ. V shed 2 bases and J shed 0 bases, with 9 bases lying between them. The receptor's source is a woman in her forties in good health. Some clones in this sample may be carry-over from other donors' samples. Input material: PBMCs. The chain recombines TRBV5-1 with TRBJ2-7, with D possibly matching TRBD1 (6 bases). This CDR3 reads CASSFTGSSYEQYF. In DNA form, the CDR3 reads TGCGCCAGCAGCTTTACAGGGAGCTCCTACGAGCAGTACTTC.